What follows is one T cell receptor (beta chain) and its context. As yet, its antigen is unknown. With the ViraFEST assay, the study expanded antigen-specific CD4+ T cells using viral peptide pools, then sequenced them. Upon completion of 10 to 11 days in culture, CD4+ T cells were isolated. None of the vaccinated had previously contracted SARS-CoV-2, and their nucleocapsid antibodies tested negative. Cultivation was performed at some 1.9 million PBMC per well with approximately 9 IU/ml IL-2 and 7.5 to 10 ug/ml peptides added. Cells had half their medium changed to IL-2 medium on days 3 and 7. The data stem from a study of vaccination effects on CD4 cells after COVID-19. V lost 2 bases to trimming and J lost 7 bases, with 18 bases between them. Per germline, CDR1 LGHDT and CDR2 YNNKEL (reference sequence). The CDR3 loop spans 15 amino acids. Study-level results: Marked contraction was observed in infection-induced and vaccine-induced clones late after vaccination.

This table comes from immunoSEQ multiplex PCR, and its TCRdb copy is limited to in-frame clones, with some not included. The sample lists around 79,000 clones; about 78% were seen once. Sample: CD4+ T cells from PBMCs cultured with SARS-CoV-2 spike peptides, taken before COVID-19 vaccination. The clonotype was recovered from a human donor who received a COVID-19 vaccine. The chain has TRBV3-1 (or the pseudogene TRBV3-2) and TRBJ2-7; possible D gene TRBD2, 6 bases. As DNA, the CDR3 is TGTGCCAGCAGCCAATACCGGGGGTCCACGGGGGAGCAGTACGTC. Translated: CASSQYRGSTGEQYV.